This T cell receptor (beta chain) was documented in a study of T cell responses to AZD1222 COVID-19 vaccine. Concerning this clone itself: Its target is unknown.

The table came from immunoSEQ multiplex PCR; TCRdb's copy has only in-frame clones and leaves some out. The repertoire includes approximately 150,000 clones, roughly 90% of them detected once, and approximately 3.5% sits in the top ten. Study observations and caveats: At baseline, seropositivity was found in only six or seven AZD1222 recipients.

This TCR came from an adult who received the AZD1222 COVID-19 vaccine. The sample consisted of peripheral blood, taken 28 days after the second AZD1222 dose.

The CDR3 region is CASTSLAGGNEQFF. The CDR3 nucleotides are TGTGCCAGCACATCACTAGCGGGAGGAAATGAGCAGTTCTTC. The chain joins TRBV2 to TRBJ2-1; 12 bases are a match to TRBD2. Germline V gene data show CDR1 as SNHLY and CDR2 as FYNNEI. The CDR3 runs to 14 residues. The J segment lost 7 bases and the V segment lost 7 bases, leaving 5 bases of the junction unmatched.